This T cell receptor (beta chain) was identified during a study of beta chain features in type 1 diabetes. All of the isolated RNA was reverse transcribed, so expressed TCRB transcripts were sequenced. Here immunoSEQ multiplex PCR was the method, and the copy in TCRdb shows in-frame clones only, minus some. This table holds hundreds of thousands of clones, 15% to 17% found once. With 0 bases removed from V and 5 bases from J, the gap between germline ends came to 8 bases. CDR3 length equals 14 residues. Germline V gene sequence: CDR1 MNHEY, CDR2 SVGAGI. All of the sorted populations showed purity greater than 95%.

The rearrangement links TRBV6-5 to TRBJ2-4; D is uncertain. The sequenced sample was naive CD4+ T cells from blood. This sequence originates from a man in his late teens or twenties in good health. The CDR3 reads CASSYSPRQNIQYF. The CDR3 DNA is TGTGCCAGCAGTTACTCTCCCAGGCAAAACATTCAGTACTTC.